This TCR beta chain was observed in a study of OX40 agonist ivuxolimab in advanced cancers. Study context: There were three patients with partial responses, one having hepatocellular carcinoma and two cutaneous melanoma.

Method: immunoSEQ multiplex PCR; TCRdb's copy keeps in-frame clones and lacks some. This repertoire shows 57,000 or so clones, more than 85% found once; its top ten account for roughly 0.56%. From germline, CDR1 is MNHEY and CDR2 SVGAGI. This CDR3 is 15 amino acids long. V was shortened by 5 bases and J by 6 bases, with 20 bases between the two germline ends. The sequence derives from an adult with an advanced solid tumor such as melanoma, head and neck, liver or kidney cancer. This sequence joins TRBV6-5 and TRBJ2-7; possibly TRBD2 for D (5 bases). The starting material was CD4+ or CD8+ T cells sorted from blood, obtained in a trial of the OX40 agonist ivuxolimab. The CDR3 protein is CASSHQDFGSLEQYF. The CDR3 DNA is TGTGCCAGCAGTCACCAGGACTTTGGGTCTCTCGAGCAGTACTTC.